Below are 19 T cell receptor beta chains sequenced from a single sample in a study of blood T cell repertoires in COVID-19. Clones were sequenced by immunoSEQ multiplex PCR, and TCRdb holds only the in-frame ones, with some missing. The table records 380,000 or so clones, around 90% of them present only once. The sequenced material came from PBMCs or T cells enriched from blood (not recorded which). The source is a woman in her forties with acute COVID-19.

The genes are TRBV6-5 and TRBJ2-3; D remains unclear. Germline V gene lookup returns CDR1 MNHEY and CDR2 SVGAGI. Between the trimmed V and J ends, which lost 6 bases and 3 bases, there was a span of 7 bases. This CDR3 is 12 amino acids long. The CDR3 DNA is TGTGCCAGCAGGTGGCAGACAGATACGCAGTATTTT. It codes for CASRWQTDTQYF.

This chain joins TRBV10-3 and TRBJ2-1; a weak D match, TRBD1 (7 bases). Germline V gives CDR1 ENHRY, CDR2 SYGVKD. The CDR3 has 16 residues. The germline V and J ends were trimmed by 0 bases and 2 bases, with 11 bases remaining between them. The CDR3 DNA follows: TGTGCCATCAGTGAGTCGGCAGGGGGGACCTACAATGAGCAGTTCTTC. Residues: CAISESAGGTYNEQFF.

This clone was seen once. This rearrangement joins TRBV9 to TRBJ2-7; D is perhaps TRBD1 (5 bases). This CDR3 is built from 14 residues. CDR1 is SGDLS, CDR2 YYNGEE, per germline. V was clipped by 0 bases and J by 4 bases, with 11 bases between them. CDR3 in DNA: TGTGCCAGCAGCGTAGAGGACAAAACTTACGAGCAGTACTTC. It specifies CASSVEDKTYEQYF.

The gene calls are TRBV7-8 and TRBJ1-2; D is undetermined. Trimming pared 5 bases from V and 2 bases from J, leaving 18 bases between. This CDR3 region has 16 residues. Germline CDR1 is SGHVS and CDR2 is FQNEAQ. This chain's CDR3 is CASSPGPAGANYGYTF. The CDR3 DNA follows: TGTGCCAGCAGCCCAGGTCCGGCAGGCGCCAACTATGGCTACACCTTC.

V gene TRBV9 combines with J gene TRBJ1-4; no clear D gene. CDR1 and CDR2 (germline): SGDLS, YYNGEE. This CDR3 has 14 amino acids. The V end lost 0 bases, the J end lost 12 bases, and 15 bases lay between the germline ends. Here the CDR3 DNA reads TGTGCCAGCAGCGTAGACGGAATTGGCGAGGAACTGTTTTTT. Its translation: CASSVDGIGEELFF.

The CDR3 DNA reads as TGTGCCAGCAGCTTAGCCTTATCCGGGGACGAGCAGTACTTC. The encoded protein is CASSLALSGDEQYF. The chain couples TRBV7-9 to TRBJ2-7; a possible D gene is TRBD2 (5 bases). Germline V gene sequence: CDR1 SEHNR, CDR2 FQNEAQ (reference sequence). Trimming pared 0 bases from V and 5 bases from J, leaving 11 bases between. The length of the CDR3 is 14 residues.

This clone showed up just a few times. The chain couples TRBV9 to TRBJ2-7; 7 bases line up with TRBD2. Trimming took 4 bases from V and 4 from J; bases not matched to a gene: 17. Germline V gene sequence: CDR1 SGDLS, CDR2 YYNGEE. The CDR3 is made up of 17 amino acids. The CDR3 loop reads CASSPRHGAGREYEQYF. In DNA, the CDR3 is TGTGCCAGCAGCCCCCGGCATGGAGCGGGGAGGGAGTACGAGCAGTACTTC.

This clone was recorded once. V is TRBV4-1 and J is TRBJ2-7; TRBD1 matches at 7 bases. Germline CDR1 and CDR2: MGHRA and YSYEKL. Germline trimming cut 1 base from V and 5 bases from J; bases unmatched to any gene: 2. The CDR3 covers 13 residues. The CDR3 region has the DNA TGCGCCAGCAGCCAAGTAGGGACAGACGAGCAGTACTTC. This gives the protein CASSQVGTDEQYF.

V gene TRBV27 combines with J gene TRBJ1-2, with 8 bases identical to TRBD1. V shed 5 bases, J shed 4 bases, and the junction held 12 bases outside the gene matches. CDR3 length equals 16 residues. Germline values: CDR1 MNHEY, CDR2 SMNVEV (reference sequence). CDR3 coding DNA: TGTGCCAGCAGTGCACAGGGGGTCCCGACCCTCTATGGCTACACCTTC. Amino acid sequence: CASSAQGVPTLYGYTF.

The chain is built from TRBV11-2 and TRBJ1-1, with TRBD1 identical over 8 bases. The CDR3 spans 19 residues. Looked up from germline, CDR1 is SGHAT and CDR2 is FQNNGV. The V and J ends lost 5 bases and 4 bases, in that order; junction bases with no gene match: 21. CDR3 protein: CASSPTFRQGRFDSTEAFF. CDR3 nucleotides: TGTGCCAGCAGCCCAACCTTTAGACAGGGGAGATTTGATAGCACTGAAGCTTTCTTT.

This clone appeared once. CDR3 in DNA: TGTGCCAGCAGAAACAGGGTGAGGACAGATACGCAGTATTTT. This gives the protein CASRNRVRTDTQYF. The chain links TRBV2 to TRBJ2-3; D is perhaps TRBD1 (6 bases). V lost 6 bases and J 3 bases, leaving 13 bases between the germline ends. This CDR3 has 14 amino acids. Per the germline V gene, CDR1 is SNHLY and CDR2 is FYNNEI.

V and J are TRBV30 and TRBJ1-2, with D possibly being TRBD1 (5 bases). Germline loops: CDR1 GTSNPN, CDR2 SVGIG (reference sequence). This CDR3 has 13 amino acids. Trimming stripped 3 bases from V and 2 bases from J, with 10 bases between. The CDR3 loop reads CAWSVSGNYGYTF. CDR3 nucleotides: TGTGCCTGGAGCGTGTCAGGGAACTATGGCTACACCTTC.

The rearrangement joins TRBV14 to TRBJ1-6, with TRBD1 matching over 9 bases. This CDR3 is 15 amino acids long. Germline lookup yields CDR1 SGHDN and CDR2 FVKESK. Trimming cost V 4 bases and J 8 bases; bases outside gene matches: 6. The CDR3 is CASSRAGTGYSPLHF. CDR3 DNA: TGTGCCAGCAGCCGGGCCGGGACAGGGTATTCACCCCTCCACTTT.

The genes are TRBV10-3 and TRBJ1-2, with 8 bases aligning to TRBD1. With 3 bases clipped from V and 6 bases from J, the junction kept 9 bases outside the gene matches. This CDR3 spans 15 amino acids. Germline loops: CDR1 ENHRY, CDR2 SYGVKD. The CDR3 spells CAISDSGQGEHGYTF. The CDR3 coding sequence is TGTGCCATCAGTGACTCCGGACAGGGTGAACATGGCTACACCTTC.

The chain couples TRBV24-1 to TRBJ2-4; no firm D call. Germline assignment: CDR1 KGHDR and CDR2 SFDVKD. Deletions cut 4 bases from V and 6 bases from J, with 6 bases between. This CDR3 is built from 12 residues. CDR3 sequence (DNA): TGTGCCACCAGTGACCACATAAACATTCAGTACTTC. As protein: CATSDHINIQYF.

This chain connects TRBV5-1 to TRBJ2-1; 11 positions agree with TRBD1. V shed 0 bases, J shed 6 bases, and the junction held 5 bases outside the gene matches. The CDR3 sequence is 16 residues long. Germline loops: CDR1 SGHRS, CDR2 YFSETQ. CDR3 coding DNA: TGCGCCAGCAGCTTGGCTGCGGACAGGGGGCCCAATGAGCAGTTCTTC. Its protein is CASSLAADRGPNEQFF.

The J gene is TRBJ1-6, the V gene TRBV5-1; a weak D match, TRBD1 (5 bases). Trimming pared 1 base from V and 1 base from J, leaving 12 bases between. CDR3 length: 17 amino acids. The germline gives CDR1 SGHRS, CDR2 YFSETQ. The CDR3 protein is CASSLTQGGSYNSPLHF. The CDR3 nucleotides read TGCGCCAGCAGCTTGACGCAGGGAGGGTCCTATAATTCACCCCTCCACTTT.

The chain uses TRBV29-1 and TRBJ2-7, with a weak D call TRBD2 (5 bases). The V gene lost 2 bases and the J gene lost 2 bases, with 10 bases spanning the gap. Per germline, CDR1 SQVTM and CDR2 ANQGSEA. The CDR3 is 13 residues long. The CDR3 region is CSVETDSAYEQYF. CDR3 coding DNA: TGCAGCGTTGAAACGGACTCAGCCTACGAGCAGTACTTC.

This clone was observed a handful of times. The chain carries TRBV7-9 and TRBJ1-4; the D gene is possibly TRBD1 (5 bases). Trimming cost V 6 bases and J 12 bases, with 20 bases left between them. CDR3 length: 14 amino acids. The germline V gene has CDR1 SEHNR and CDR2 FQNEAQ (reference sequence). The CDR3: CASSFPQTGGELFF. The CDR3 DNA reads TGTGCCAGCAGTTTTCCTCAAACGGGAGGGGAACTGTTTTTT.